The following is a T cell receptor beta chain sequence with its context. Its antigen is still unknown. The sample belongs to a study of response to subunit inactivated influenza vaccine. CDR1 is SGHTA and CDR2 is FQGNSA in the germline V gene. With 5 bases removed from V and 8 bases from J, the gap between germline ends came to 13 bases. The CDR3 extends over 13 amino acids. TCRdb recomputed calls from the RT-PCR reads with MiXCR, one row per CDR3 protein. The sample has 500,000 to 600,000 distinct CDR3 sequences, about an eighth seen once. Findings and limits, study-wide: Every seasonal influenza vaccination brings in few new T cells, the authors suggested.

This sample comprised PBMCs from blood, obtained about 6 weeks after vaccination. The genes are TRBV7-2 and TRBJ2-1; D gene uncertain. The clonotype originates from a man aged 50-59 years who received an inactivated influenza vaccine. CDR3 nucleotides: TGTGCCAGCAGCCAGATGGAGTGGGATGAGCAGTTCTTC. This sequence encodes CASSQMEWDEQFF.